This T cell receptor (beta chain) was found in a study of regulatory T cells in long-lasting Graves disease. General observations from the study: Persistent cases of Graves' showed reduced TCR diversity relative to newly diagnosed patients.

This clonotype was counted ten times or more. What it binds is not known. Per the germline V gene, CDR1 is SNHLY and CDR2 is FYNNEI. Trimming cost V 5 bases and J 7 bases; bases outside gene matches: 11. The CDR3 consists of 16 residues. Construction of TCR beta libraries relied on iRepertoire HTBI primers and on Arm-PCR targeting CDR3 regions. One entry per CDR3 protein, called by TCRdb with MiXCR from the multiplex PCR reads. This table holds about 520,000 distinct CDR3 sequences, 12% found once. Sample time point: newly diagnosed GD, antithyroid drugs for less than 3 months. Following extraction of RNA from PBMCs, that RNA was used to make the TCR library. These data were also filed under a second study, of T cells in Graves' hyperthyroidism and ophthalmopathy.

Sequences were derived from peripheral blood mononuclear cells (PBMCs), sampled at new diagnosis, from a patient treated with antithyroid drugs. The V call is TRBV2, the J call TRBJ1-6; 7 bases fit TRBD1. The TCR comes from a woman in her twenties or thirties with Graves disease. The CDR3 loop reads CASSRRLGQRNSPLHF. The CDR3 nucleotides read TGTGCCAGCAGTCGACGATTGGGACAGCGAAATTCACCCCTCCACTTT.